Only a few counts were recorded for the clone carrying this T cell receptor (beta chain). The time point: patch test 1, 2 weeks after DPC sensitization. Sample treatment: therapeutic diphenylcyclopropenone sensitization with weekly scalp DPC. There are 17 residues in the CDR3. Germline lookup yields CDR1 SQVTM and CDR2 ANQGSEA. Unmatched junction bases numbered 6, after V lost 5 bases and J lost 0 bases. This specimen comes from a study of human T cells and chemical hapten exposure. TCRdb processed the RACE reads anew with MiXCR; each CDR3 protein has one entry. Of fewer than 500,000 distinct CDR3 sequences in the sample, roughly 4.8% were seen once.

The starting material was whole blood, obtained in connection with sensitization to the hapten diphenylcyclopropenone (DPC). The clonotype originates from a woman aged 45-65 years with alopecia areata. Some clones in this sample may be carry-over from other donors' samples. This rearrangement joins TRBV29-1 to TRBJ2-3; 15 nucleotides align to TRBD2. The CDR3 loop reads CSVPGLAGGLSTDTQYF. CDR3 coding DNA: TGCAGCGTTCCGGGACTAGCGGGGGGCCTTAGCACAGATACGCAGTATTTT.